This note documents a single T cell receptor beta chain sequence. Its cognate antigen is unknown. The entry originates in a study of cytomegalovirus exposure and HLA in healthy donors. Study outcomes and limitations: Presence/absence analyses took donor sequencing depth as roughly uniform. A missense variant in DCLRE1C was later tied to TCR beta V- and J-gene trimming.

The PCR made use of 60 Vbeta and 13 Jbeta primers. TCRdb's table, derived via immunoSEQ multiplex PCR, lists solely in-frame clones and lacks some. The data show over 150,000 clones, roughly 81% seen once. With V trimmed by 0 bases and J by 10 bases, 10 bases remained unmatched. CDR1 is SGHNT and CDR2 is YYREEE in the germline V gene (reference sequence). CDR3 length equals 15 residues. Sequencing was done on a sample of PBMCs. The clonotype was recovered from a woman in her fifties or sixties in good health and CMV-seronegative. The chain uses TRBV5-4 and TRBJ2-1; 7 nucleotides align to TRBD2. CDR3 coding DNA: TGTGCCAGCAGCTTGGCAGCGGGACCCACGGGGGAGCAGTTCTTC. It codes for CASSLAAGPTGEQFF. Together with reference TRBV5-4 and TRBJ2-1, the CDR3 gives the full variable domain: ETGVTQSPTHLIKTRGQQVTLRCSSQSGHNTVSWYQQALGQGPQFIFQYYREEENGRGNFPPRFSGLQFPNYSSELNVNALELDDSALYLCASSLAAGPTGEQFFGPGTRLTVL.